The present T cell receptor (beta chain) was sequenced within a study of regulatory T cells in long-lasting Graves disease. For the study at large: Antithyroid drug exposure in newly diagnosed Graves' patients had lasted under 3 months.

Germline values: CDR1 MDHEN, CDR2 SYDVKM. The V segment lost 6 bases and the J segment 10 bases; nucleotides outside the gene matches: 15. The CDR3 covers 16 residues. Time point meaning: newly diagnosed GD, antithyroid drugs for less than 3 months. PBMCs were the source of the RNA used for TCR sequencing. General study results and limits: Repertoires from persistent disease leaned toward TRBV28, TRBJ1-2 and TRBJ2-5.

This clonotype was recorded at least ten times. Its antigen remains unknown. iRepertoire HTBI primers and Arm-PCR of CDR3 regions built TCR beta libraries. TCRdb fed the multiplex PCR reads into MiXCR, producing one record per CDR3 protein. Of about 430,000 distinct CDR3 sequences detected, about 15% appear once; the ten largest clones hold over 7.5%. Another study also made use of these data, one on T cells in Graves' hyperthyroidism and ophthalmopathy. As reported in that work: The primer set for the first-round RT-PCR of the TCR CDR3 was HTBI.

The chain combines TRBV28 with TRBJ1-4; TRBD1 aligns across 9 bases. The source was peripheral blood mononuclear cells (PBMCs), collected at new diagnosis, from a patient treated with antithyroid drugs. The receptor was derived from a woman in her 40s with Graves disease. DNA of the CDR3: TGTGCCAGCAGGAAACCGATACAGGGGGCGCGAGGAAAACTGTTTTTT. Translating gives CASRKPIQGARGKLFF.